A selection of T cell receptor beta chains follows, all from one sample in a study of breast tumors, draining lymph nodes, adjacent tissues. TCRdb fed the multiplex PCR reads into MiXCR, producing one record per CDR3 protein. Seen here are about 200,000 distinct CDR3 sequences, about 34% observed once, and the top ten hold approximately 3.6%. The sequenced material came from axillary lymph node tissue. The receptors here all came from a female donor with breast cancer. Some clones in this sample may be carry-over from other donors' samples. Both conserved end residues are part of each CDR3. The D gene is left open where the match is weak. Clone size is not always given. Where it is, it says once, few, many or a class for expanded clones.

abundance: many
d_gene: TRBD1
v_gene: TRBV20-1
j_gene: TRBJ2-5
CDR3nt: TGCAGTATCAACCCCGGGACAGGGGACGAGACCCAGTACTTC
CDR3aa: CSINPGTGDETQYF

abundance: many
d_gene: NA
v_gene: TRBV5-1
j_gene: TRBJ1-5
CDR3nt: TGCGCCAGCAGCAGGGACGGAGACAATCAGCCCCAGCATTTT
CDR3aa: CASSRDGDNQPQHF

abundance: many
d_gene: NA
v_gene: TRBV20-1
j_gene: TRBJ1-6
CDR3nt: TGCAGTGCTAGAAGGGCAGCTAATTCACCCCTCCACTTT
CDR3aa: CSARRAANSPLHF

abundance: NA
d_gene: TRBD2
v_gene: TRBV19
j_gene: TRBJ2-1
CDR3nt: TGTGCCAGTAACCCAAGCGGGGGCCCCTACAATGAGCAGTTCTTC
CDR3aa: CASNPSGGPYNEQFF

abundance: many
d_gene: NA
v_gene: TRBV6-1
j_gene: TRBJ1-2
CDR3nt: TGTGCCAGCAGTGAAAGGGGCAGGGAAGCTAGAGGCTACACCTTC
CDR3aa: CASSERGREARGYTF

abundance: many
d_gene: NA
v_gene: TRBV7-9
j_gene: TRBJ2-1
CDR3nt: TGTGCCAGCAGCTTATCGGGTTCTGAGCAGTTCTTC
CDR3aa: CASSLSGSEQFF

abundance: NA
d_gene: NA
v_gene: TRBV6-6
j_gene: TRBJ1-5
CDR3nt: TGTGCCAGCAGCCGACAGGAGGGGCAGCCCCAGCATTTT
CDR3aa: CASSRQEGQPQHF

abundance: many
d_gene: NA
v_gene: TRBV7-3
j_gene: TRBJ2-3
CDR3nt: TGTGCCAGCAGCCAGATTCGGGGCGATACGCAGTATTTT
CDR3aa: CASSQIRGDTQYF

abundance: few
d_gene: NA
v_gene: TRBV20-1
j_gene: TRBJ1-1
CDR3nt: TGCAGTGCTAGACAGGACATGAACACTGAAGCTTTCTTT
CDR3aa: CSARQDMNTEAFF

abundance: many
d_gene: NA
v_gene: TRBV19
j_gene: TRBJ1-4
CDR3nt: TGTGCCAGTAGTACCTTTACTAAACTGTTTTTT
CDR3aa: CASSTFTKLFF

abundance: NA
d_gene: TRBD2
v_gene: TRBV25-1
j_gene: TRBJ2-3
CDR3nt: TGTGCCAGCAGTACTCACATACCGGGACTAGCGGGAGGGACGGAAGATACGCAGTATTTT
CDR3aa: CASSTHIPGLAGGTEDTQYF

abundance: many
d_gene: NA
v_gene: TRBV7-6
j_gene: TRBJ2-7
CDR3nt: TGTGCCAGCAGCTTAGTAGGTGGGCGGGGCCCCTACGAGCAGTACTTC
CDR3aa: CASSLVGGRGPYEQYF

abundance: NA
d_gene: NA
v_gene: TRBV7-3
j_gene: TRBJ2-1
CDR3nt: TGTGCCAGCAGCCCCCAGGGTGACGCTTACAATGAGCAGTTCTTC
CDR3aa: CASSPQGDAYNEQFF

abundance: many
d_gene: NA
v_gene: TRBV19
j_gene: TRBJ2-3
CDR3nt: TGTGCCAGTAGTATATCAGATACGCAGTATTTT
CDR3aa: CASSISDTQYF

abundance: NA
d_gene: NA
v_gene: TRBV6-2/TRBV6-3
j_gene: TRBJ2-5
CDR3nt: TGTGCCAGCAGTCCTCTAGGGGGGAAGACCCAGTACTTC
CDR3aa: CASSPLGGKTQYF

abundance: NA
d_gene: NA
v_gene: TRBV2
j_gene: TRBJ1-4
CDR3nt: TGTGCCAGCCGGGTGGGACTAGGGAGCGTTTTGCGTGAAAAACTGTTTTTT
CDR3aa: CASRVGLGSVLREKLFF

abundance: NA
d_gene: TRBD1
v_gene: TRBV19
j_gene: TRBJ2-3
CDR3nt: TGTGCCAGTAGTAGCCCCGGGACAGGGGTGAATGAGCAGTATTTT
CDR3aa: CASSSPGTGVNEQYF

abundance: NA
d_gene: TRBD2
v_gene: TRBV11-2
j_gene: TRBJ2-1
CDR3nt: TGTGCCAGCAGCCTGGGGACTAGCGCGACCAATGAGCAGTTCTTC
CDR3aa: CASSLGTSATNEQFF

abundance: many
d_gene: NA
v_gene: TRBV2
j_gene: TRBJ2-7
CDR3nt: TGTGCCAGCAGTGAAGAACGGTGGTCGGCCCTTCCCTACGAGCAGTACTTC
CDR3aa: CASSEERWSALPYEQYF

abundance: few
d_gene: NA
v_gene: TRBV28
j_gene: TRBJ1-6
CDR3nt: TGTGCCAGCAGACCACAGGGCAGGGAATCACCCCTCCACTTT
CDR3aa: CASRPQGRESPLHF

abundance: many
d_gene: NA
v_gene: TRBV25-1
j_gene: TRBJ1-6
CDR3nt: TGTGCCAGCCTAGGCGGGGCGAAAAATTCACCCCTCCACTTT
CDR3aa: CASLGGAKNSPLHF

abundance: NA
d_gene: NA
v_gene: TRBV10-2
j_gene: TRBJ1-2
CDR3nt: TGCGCCAGCAGTGAGAGGCAGGGAATACATGGCTACACCTTC
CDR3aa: CASSERQGIHGYTF

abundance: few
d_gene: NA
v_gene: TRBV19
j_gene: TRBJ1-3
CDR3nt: TGTGCCAGTAGTATTGAAGGGACGAGGTCTGGAAACACCATATATTTT
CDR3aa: CASSIEGTRSGNTIYF

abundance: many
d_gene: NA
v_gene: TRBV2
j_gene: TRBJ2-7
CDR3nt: TGTGCCAGCAGGGGGGATTTCTACGAGCAGTACTTC
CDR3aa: CASRGDFYEQYF

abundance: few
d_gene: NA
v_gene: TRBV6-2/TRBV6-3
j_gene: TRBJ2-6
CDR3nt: TGTGCCAGCAGTTACCACCCCCAGACTGGGGCCAACGTCCTGACTTTC
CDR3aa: CASSYHPQTGANVLTF

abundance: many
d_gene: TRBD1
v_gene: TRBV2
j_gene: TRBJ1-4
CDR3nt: TGTGCCAGCAGGGGACAGGGGAGTAATGAAAAACTGTTTTTT
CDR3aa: CASRGQGSNEKLFF

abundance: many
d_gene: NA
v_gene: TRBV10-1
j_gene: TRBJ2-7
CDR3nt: TGCGCCAGCAGTGAGTCGGTGGCAGCCGAGCAGTACTTC
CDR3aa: CASSESVAAEQYF

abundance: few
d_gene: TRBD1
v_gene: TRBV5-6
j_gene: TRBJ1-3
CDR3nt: TGTGCCAGCAGCCCGCAGGGGGCTGCTGGAAACACCATATATTTT
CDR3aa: CASSPQGAAGNTIYF

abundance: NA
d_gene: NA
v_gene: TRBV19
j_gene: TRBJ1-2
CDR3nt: TGTGCCAGTTTTTCACCCCCGGTAGCTAACTATGGCTACACCTTC
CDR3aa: CASFSPPVANYGYTF

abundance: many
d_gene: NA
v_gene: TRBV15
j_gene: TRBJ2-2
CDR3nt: TGTGCCACCAGCAGGGCTACAGGGAGGGGCACCGGGGAGCTGTTTTTT
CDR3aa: CATSRATGRGTGELFF

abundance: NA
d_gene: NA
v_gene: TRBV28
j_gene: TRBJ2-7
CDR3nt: TGTGCCAGCAGTTTACGGGGGAGAGCCGGGGAGCAGTACTTC
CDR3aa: CASSLRGRAGEQYF

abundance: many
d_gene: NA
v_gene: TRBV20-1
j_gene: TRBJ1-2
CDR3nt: TGCAGTGCCTCGGAACAGGGCCTGATGGCCTACACCTTC
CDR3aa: CSASEQGLMAYTF

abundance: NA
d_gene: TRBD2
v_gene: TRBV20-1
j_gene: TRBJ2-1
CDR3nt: TGCAGTGTGATGGCGGGAGGGGTGGATGAGCGGTTCTTC
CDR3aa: CSVMAGGVDERFF

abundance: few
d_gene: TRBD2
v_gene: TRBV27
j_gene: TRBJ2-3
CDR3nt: TGTGCCAGCAGTTTGGGTAGCGGGGATCTAGTAGATACGCAGTATTTT
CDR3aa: CASSLGSGDLVDTQYF

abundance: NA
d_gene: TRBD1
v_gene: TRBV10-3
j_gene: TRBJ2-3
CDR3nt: TGTGCCATCAGTGCTAGACAAGGTCGGACAGGGTCGGGTACAGATGCGCAGTATTTT
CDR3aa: CAISARQGRTGSGTDAQYF

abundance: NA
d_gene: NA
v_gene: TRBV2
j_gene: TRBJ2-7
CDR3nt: NA
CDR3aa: CATLSSFYICSARPPIGYEQYF

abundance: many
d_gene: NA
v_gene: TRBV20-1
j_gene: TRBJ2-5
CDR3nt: TGCAGTGCTAGAGATGTGTACAGGGCCCAAGAGACCCAGTACTTC
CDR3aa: CSARDVYRAQETQYF

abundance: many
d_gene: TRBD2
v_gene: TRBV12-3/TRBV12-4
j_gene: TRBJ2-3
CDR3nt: TGTGCCAGCAGTTTTAGCGCGGGAGATGATACGCAGTATTTT
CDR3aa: CASSFSAGDDTQYF

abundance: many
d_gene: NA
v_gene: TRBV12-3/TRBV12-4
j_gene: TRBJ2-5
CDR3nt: TGTGCCAGCAGCCAAAGCGGAGAGACCCAGTACTTC
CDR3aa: CASSQSGETQYF

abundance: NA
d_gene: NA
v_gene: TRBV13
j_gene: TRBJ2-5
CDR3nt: TGTGCCGGCAGCCTCCGGAGGACCCAGTACTTC
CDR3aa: CAGSLRRTQYF

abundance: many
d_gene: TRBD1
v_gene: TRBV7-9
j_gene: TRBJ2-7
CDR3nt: TGTGCCAGCAGCGCGGACAGGATCGAGCAGTACTTC
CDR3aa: CASSADRIEQYF

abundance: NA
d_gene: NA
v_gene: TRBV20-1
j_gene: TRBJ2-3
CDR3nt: TGCAGTGCTAGAGATCGGGGCGGAGGGGCCTACAATGAGCAGTATTTT
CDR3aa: CSARDRGGGAYNEQYF

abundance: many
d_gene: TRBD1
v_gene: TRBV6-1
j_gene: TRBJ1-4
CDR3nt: TGTGCCAGCAGTGACCGACAGGGCGTAAAACTGTTTTTT
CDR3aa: CASSDRQGVKLFF

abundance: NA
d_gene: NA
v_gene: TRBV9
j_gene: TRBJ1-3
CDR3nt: TGTGCCAGCAGCGTATCAGGAGGCTCTCCAGGGGGAAACACCATATATTTT
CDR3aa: CASSVSGGSPGGNTIYF

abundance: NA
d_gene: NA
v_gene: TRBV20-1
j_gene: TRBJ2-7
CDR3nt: TGCGGTGCTAGAGATAACCGAGGCTATTCTAACGAGCAGCACTTC
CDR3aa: CGARDNRGYSNEQHF

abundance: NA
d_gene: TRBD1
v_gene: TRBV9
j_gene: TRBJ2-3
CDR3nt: TGTGCCAGCAGCGCCGGACAGGGCAATGAGCAGTATTTT
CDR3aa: CASSAGQGNEQYF

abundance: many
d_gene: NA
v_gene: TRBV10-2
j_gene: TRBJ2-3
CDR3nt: TGCGCCAGCAGTGTTAAGGGCCCAGATACGCAGTATTTT
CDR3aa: CASSVKGPDTQYF

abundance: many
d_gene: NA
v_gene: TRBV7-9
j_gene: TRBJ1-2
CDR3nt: TGTGCCAGCAGCTCGACGGAGAACTATGGCTACACCTTC
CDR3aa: CASSSTENYGYTF

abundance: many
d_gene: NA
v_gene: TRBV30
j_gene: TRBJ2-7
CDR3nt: TGTGCCTGCAACCCGGGAGATAGCTCCTACGAGCAGTACTTC
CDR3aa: CACNPGDSSYEQYF